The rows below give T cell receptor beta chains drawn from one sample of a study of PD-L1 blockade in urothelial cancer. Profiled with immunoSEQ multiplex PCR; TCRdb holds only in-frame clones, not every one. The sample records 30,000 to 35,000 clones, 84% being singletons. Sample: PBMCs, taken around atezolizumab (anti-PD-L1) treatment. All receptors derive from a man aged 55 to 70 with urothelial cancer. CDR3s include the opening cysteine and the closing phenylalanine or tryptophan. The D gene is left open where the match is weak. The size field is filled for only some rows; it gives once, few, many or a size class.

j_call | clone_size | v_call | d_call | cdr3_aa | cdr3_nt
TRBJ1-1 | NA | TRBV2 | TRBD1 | CASPLRDRNTEAFF | TGTGCCAGCCCGCTCCGGGACAGGAACACTGAAGCTTTCTTT
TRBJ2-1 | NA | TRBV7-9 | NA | CASSLEQGPFF | TGTGCCAGCAGCTTAGAACAGGGCCCGTTCTTC
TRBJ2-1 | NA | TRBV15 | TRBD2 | CATSRVSSGRFLSYNEQFF | TGTGCCACCAGCAGAGTCTCTAGCGGGAGGTTCCTCTCCTACAATGAGCAGTTCTTC
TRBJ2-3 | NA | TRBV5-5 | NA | CASSFFAEDTQYF | TGTGCCAGCAGCTTTTTTGCGGAGGATACGCAGTATTTT
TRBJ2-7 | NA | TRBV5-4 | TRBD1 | CASSWGDRDSSYEQYF | TGTGCCAGCAGCTGGGGGGACAGGGACAGCTCCTACGAGCAGTACTTC
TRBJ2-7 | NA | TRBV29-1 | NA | CSVETSYEQYF | TGCAGCGTTGAAACATCCTACGAGCAGTACTTC
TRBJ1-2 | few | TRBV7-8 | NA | CASSPRRTDNYGYTF | TGTGCCAGCAGCCCACGGAGGACAGACAACTATGGCTACACCTTC
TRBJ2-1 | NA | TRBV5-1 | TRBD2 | CASSSTSGRWDEQFF | TGCGCCAGCAGCTCTACTAGCGGGAGGTGGGATGAGCAGTTCTTC
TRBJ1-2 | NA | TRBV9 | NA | CASSVDQVDYGYTF | TGTGCCAGCAGCGTAGATCAGGTCGACTATGGCTACACCTTC
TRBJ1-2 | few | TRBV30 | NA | CAWGGHPYGYTF | TGTGCCTGGGGGGGACACCCCTATGGCTACACCTTC
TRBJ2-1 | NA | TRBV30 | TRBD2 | CAWSVVLAGGPHNEQFF | TGTGCCTGGAGTGTAGTGCTAGCGGGAGGGCCGCACAATGAGCAGTTCTTC
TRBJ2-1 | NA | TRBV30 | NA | CAWSASRANLYNEQFF | TGTGCCTGGAGTGCATCCAGGGCTAATTTATACAATGAGCAGTTCTTC
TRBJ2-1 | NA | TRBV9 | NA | CASSVLPAGTYNEQFF | TGTGCCAGCAGCGTTCTGCCAGCGGGTACCTACAATGAGCAGTTCTTC
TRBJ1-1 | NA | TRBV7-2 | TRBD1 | CASSSGQTLEAFF | TGTGCCAGCAGCTCGGGACAGACCCTTGAAGCTTTCTTT
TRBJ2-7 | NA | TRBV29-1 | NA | CSVTGPTYEQYF | TGCAGCGTTACAGGTCCGACCTACGAGCAGTACTTC
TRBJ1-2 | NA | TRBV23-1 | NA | CASTAGLTDGYTF | TGCGCCAGCACCGCGGGACTGACTGATGGCTACACCTTC
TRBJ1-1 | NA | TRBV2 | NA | CASGQEPGTEAFF | TGTGCCAGCGGCCAGGAACCAGGTACTGAAGCTTTCTTT
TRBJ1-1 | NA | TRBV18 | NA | CASSPPTGRRNTEAFF | TGTGCCAGCTCACCACCGACGGGGAGGAGGAACACTGAAGCTTTCTTT
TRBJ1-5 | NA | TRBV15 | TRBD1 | CATSRPGTGGQPQHF | TGTGCCACCAGCCGCCCCGGGACAGGGGGCCAGCCCCAGCATTTT
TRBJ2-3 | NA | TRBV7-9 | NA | CASSPRQSLDTDTQYF | TGTGCCAGCAGCCCACGACAATCCCTGGACACAGATACGCAGTATTTT
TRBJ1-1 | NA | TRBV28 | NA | CASSPPASVITEAFF | TGTGCCAGCAGTCCCCCCGCATCGGTCATCACTGAAGCTTTCTTT
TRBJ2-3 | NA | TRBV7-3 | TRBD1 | CASSQGTGARTQYF | TGTGCCAGCAGCCAAGGGACAGGGGCTAGGACGCAGTATTTT
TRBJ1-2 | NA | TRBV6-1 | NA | CASSETRIAEYGYTF | TGTGCCAGCAGTGAAACTAGGATTGCAGAGTATGGCTACACCTTC
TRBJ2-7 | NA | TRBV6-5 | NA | CASRTRLQGFEQYF | TGTGCCAGCAGGACGCGTCTTCAGGGGTTCGAGCAGTACTTC
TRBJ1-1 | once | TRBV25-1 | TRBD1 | CASSGWTGMNTEAFF | TGTGCCAGCAGTGGCTGGACAGGGATGAACACTGAAGCTTTCTTT
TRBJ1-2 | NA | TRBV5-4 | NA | CASSLGQFNYGYTF | TGTGCCAGCAGCTTGGGACAGTTTAACTATGGCTACACCTTC
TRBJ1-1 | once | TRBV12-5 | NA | CASGTGTREAFF | TGTGCTAGTGGCACAGGGACACGTGAAGCTTTCTTT
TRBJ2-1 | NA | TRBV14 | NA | CASSQFVEQFF | TGTGCCAGCAGCCAATTCGTAGAGCAGTTCTTC
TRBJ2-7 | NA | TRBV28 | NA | CASSLLGGFYEQYF | TGTGCCAGCAGTTTATTGGGGGGATTCTACGAGCAGTACTTC
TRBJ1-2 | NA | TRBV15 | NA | CATSRDSGLGYTF | TGTGCCACCAGCAGAGATTCAGGGCTTGGCTACACCTTC
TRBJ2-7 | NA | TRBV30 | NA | CATPRHQRASSYEQYF | TGTGCCACCCCGAGACACCAGCGGGCCAGCTCCTACGAGCAGTACTTC
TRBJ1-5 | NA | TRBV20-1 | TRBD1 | CSGQGYGGQHF | TGCAGTGGACAGGGGTACGGTGGCCAGCATTTT
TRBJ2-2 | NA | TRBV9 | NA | CASSVLTGELFF | TGTGCCAGCAGCGTTCTCACCGGGGAGCTGTTTTTT
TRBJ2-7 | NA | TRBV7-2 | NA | CASSLVELAYEQYF | TGTGCCAGCAGCTTAGTCGAGCTCGCCTACGAGCAGTACTTC
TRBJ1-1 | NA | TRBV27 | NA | CASSLSMESGPYEAFF | TGTGCCAGCAGTTTAAGTATGGAGTCAGGGCCGTATGAAGCTTTCTTT
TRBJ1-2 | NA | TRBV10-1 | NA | CASSEDRLYGYTF | TGCGCCAGCAGCGAGGACAGACTCTATGGCTACACCTTC
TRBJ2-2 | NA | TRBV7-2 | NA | CASRAGEFANTGELFF | TGTGCCAGCAGAGCAGGGGAGTTCGCGAACACCGGGGAGCTGTTTTTT
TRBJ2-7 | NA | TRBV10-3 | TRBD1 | CAISESGTGFYEQYF | TGTGCCATCAGTGAGTCAGGGACAGGGTTCTACGAGCAGTACTTC
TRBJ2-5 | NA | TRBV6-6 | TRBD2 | CASSYVLAGETQYF | TGTGCCAGCAGTTATGTCCTAGCGGGAGAGACCCAGTACTTC
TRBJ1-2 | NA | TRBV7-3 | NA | CASSPGLSYGYTF | TGTGCCAGCAGCCCCGGACTGAGCTATGGCTACACCTTC
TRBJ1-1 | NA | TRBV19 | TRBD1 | CASKAGGVTEAFF | TGTGCCAGTAAAGCAGGGGGAGTCACTGAAGCTTTCTTT
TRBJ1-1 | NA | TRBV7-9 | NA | CASSLGQAMNTEAFF | TGTGCCAGCAGCTTAGGACAGGCGATGAACACTGAAGCTTTCTTT
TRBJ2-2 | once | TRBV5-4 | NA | CASSLALRGNTGELFF | TGTGCCAGCAGCTTGGCCCTAAGGGGGAACACCGGGGAGCTGTTTTTT
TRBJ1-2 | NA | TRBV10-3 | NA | CAISESSMSYGYTF | TGTGCCATCAGTGAGTCTAGTATGTCATATGGCTACACCTTC
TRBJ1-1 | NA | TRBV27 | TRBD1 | CASSLSGGRLDTEAFF | TGTGCCAGCAGTTTATCAGGGGGCCGTTTGGACACTGAAGCTTTCTTT